This T cell receptor beta chain is from a study of T cell repertoires in cytomegalovirus infection. Study overall: Recently identified HLA-C-restricted CMV epitopes and well-studied HLA-B-restricted CMV epitopes were used by the study. Public TCR beta signatures provided an indication of both CMV infection and a matching HLA type.

Study findings and constraints: Based on cumulative public TCR beta family frequency, carriers of CMV plus the relevant HLA were identified. Predominance within the ex vivo response was attributable to HLA-C-restricted CMV-specific TCR beta clonotypes.

TCRdb fed the reads into MiXCR, producing one record per CDR3 protein. The sample yields 450,000 to 600,000 distinct CDR3 sequences, about 42% seen once. The CDR3 loop spans 15 amino acids. To note about this clonotype: Its antigen is unknown. One end of the junction fails to match germline, which may point to a read error.

This receptor was obtained from a human donor in good health (CMV status not recorded). Some clones in this sample may be carry-over from other donors' samples. V gene TRBV5-3 combines with J gene TRBJ2-1, with a possible D match to TRBD1 (5 bases). TRBV5-3 is flagged as an ORF with uncertain function. Sample: cultured PBMCs, taken from culture after CMV antigen stimulation. CDR3 DNA: TGTGCCAGCAGCTTATTAGTAGGGGTTTGGAATGAGCAGTTCTTC. Its protein is CASSLLVGVWNEQFF.